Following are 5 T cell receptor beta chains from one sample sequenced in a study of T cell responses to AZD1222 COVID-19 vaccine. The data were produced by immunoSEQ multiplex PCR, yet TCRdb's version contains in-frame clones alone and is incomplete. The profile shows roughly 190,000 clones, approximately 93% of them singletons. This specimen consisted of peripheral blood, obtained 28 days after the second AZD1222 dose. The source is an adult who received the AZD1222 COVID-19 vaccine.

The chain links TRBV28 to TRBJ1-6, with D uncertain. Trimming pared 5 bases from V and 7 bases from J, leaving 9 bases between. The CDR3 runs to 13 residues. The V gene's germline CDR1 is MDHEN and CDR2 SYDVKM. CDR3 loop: CASSQDRNSPLHF. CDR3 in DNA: TGTGCCAGCAGTCAGGACCGAAATTCACCCCTCCACTTT.

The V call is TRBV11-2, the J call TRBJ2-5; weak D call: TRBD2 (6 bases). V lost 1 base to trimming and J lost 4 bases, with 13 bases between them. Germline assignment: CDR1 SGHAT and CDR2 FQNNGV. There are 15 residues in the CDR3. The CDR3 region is CASSLGFRGGETQYF. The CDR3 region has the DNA TGTGCCAGCAGCTTAGGGTTCCGGGGAGGAGAGACCCAGTACTTC.

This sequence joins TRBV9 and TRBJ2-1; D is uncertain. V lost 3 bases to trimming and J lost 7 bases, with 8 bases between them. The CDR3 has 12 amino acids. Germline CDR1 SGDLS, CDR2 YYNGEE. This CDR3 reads CASSEQWNEQFF. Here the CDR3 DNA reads TGTGCCAGCAGCGAACAATGGAATGAGCAGTTCTTC.

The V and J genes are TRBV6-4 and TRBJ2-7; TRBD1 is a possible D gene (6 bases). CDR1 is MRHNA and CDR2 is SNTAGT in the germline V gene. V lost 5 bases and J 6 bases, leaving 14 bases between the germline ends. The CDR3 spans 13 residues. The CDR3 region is CASSLSTGSEQYF. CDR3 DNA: TGTGCCAGCAGTCTAAGTACAGGGAGCGAGCAGTACTTC.

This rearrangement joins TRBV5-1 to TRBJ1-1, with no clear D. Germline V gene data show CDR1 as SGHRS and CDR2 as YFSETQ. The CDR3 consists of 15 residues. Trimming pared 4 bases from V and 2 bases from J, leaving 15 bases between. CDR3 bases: TGCGCCAGCAGCCCGACCTTCGAGCCAAACACTGAAGCTTTCTTT. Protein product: CASSPTFEPNTEAFF.